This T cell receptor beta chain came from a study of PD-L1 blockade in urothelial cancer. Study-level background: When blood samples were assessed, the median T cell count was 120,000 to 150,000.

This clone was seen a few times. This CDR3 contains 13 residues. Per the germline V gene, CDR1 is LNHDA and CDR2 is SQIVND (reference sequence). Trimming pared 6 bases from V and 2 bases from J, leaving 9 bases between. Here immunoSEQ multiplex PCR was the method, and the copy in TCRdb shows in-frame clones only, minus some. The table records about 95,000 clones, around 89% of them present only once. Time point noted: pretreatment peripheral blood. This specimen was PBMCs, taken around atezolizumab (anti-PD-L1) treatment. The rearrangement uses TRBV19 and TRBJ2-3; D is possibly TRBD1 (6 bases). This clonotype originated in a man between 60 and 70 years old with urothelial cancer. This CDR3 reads CASRQGFTDTQYF. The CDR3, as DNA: TGTGCCAGTAGACAGGGATTCACAGATACGCAGTATTTT. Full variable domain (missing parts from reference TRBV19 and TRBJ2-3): DGGITQSPKYLFRKEGQNVTLSCEQNLNHDAMYWYRQDPGQGLRLIYYSQIVNDFQKGDIAEGYSVSREKKESFPLTVTSAQKNPTAFYLCASRQGFTDTQYFGPGTRLTVL.